Listed here are 12 T cell receptor beta chains from one sample, sequenced in a study of blood T cells in healthy people across ages. Through a sample-barcoded 5' primer and a J-beta primer mix, a second PCR was run for about 6 to 11 cycles. TCRdb reprocessed the 5' RACE reads via MiXCR and lists one record per CDR3 protein. The table has 790,000 or so distinct CDR3 sequences, about half seen once. The sample was blood. The source of these receptors is a man older than 75 in good health.

The chain employs TRBV20-1 and TRBJ2-2, with 8 bases identical to TRBD1. With V trimmed by 4 bases and J by 3 bases, 19 bases remained unmatched. Germline V lookup: CDR1 DFQATT, CDR2 SNEGSKA (reference sequence). The CDR3 totals 19 residues. The CDR3 sequence: CSAKGVRQGARYDTGELFF. As DNA, the CDR3 is TGCAGTGCTAAGGGCGTGAGGCAGGGGGCTCGGTATGACACCGGGGAGCTGTTTTTT.

V is TRBV28 and J is TRBJ2-1; 8 bases map to TRBD2. The germline V gene has CDR1 MDHEN and CDR2 SYDVKM. V lost 5 bases, J lost 0 bases, and 9 bases stayed unmatched. The CDR3 has 17 residues. The DNA of the CDR3 is TGTGCCAGCAGTCCTATGAGCGGGAGAGACTCCTACAATGAGCAGTTCTTC. It yields the protein CASSPMSGRDSYNEQFF.

This clonotype was seen a few times. This sequence joins TRBV5-5 and TRBJ2-1; D is possibly TRBD1 (5 bases). Germline V gene sequence: CDR1 SGHKS, CDR2 YYEKEE (reference sequence). The V gene lost 0 bases and the J gene lost 5 bases, with 12 bases spanning the gap. CDR3 length: 15 residues. The DNA of the CDR3 is TGTGCCAGCAGCTTGGATACAGGACCGAACAATGAGCAGTTCTTC. Amino acid sequence: CASSLDTGPNNEQFF.

This chain uses TRBV24-1 with TRBJ1-1; TRBD1 agrees at 7 bases. With 8 bases clipped from V and 5 bases from J, the junction kept 7 bases outside the gene matches. The CDR3 is made up of 13 amino acids. Germline V gives CDR1 KGHDR, CDR2 SFDVKD. The CDR3 DNA follows: TGTGCCACCAAGACAGGGCGGGGAACTGAAGCTTTCTTT. As protein: CATKTGRGTEAFF.

V and J are TRBV24-1 and TRBJ2-6; D gene ambiguous. In germline, CDR1 is KGHDR, CDR2 SFDVKD. V lost 12 bases and J 2 bases, leaving 1 base between the germline ends. This CDR3 has 10 amino acids. This CDR3 reads CAAGANVLTF. The CDR3 DNA reads TGTGCCGCTGGGGCCAACGTCCTGACTTTC.

V is TRBV18 and J is TRBJ1-2, with 10 bases that match TRBD1. This CDR3 spans 17 amino acids. CDR1 is KGHSH, CDR2 LQKENI, per germline. Trimming cost V 8 bases and J 8 bases; bases outside gene matches: 20. CDR3 coding DNA: TGTGCCAGCGCCCCAGGGCAGACAGGGGGCCTCCCATCAGGCTACACCTTC. It specifies CASAPGQTGGLPSGYTF.

The V call is TRBV29-1, the J call TRBJ2-1, with TRBD2 identical over 13 bases. CDR1 is SQVTM, CDR2 ANQGSEA, per germline. This CDR3 has 15 residues. V dropped 0 bases and J dropped 8; count of bases not matched to a gene: 4. This CDR3 is CSVEEGLAGVHEQFF. Written as DNA, the CDR3 is TGCAGCGTTGAAGAAGGACTAGCGGGAGTTCATGAGCAGTTCTTC.

V usage is TRBV14 and J usage is TRBJ2-3, with 9 bases identical to TRBD2. V shed 4 bases, J shed 2 bases, and the junction held 10 bases outside the gene matches. The CDR3 extends over 17 amino acids. CDR1 and CDR2 from the germline V gene are SGHDN and FVKESK. CDR3: CASSPSLGLASTDTQYF. The CDR3 DNA is TGTGCCAGCAGCCCTTCCCTGGGACTAGCTTCCACAGATACGCAGTATTTT.

The gene calls are TRBV7-2 and TRBJ2-1, with 8 positions matching TRBD2. Germline-derived CDR1 and CDR2 are SGHTA and FQGNSA. The CDR3 spans 15 residues. The V segment lost 8 bases and the J segment 0 bases; nucleotides outside the gene matches: 6. CDR3 sequence (DNA): TGTGCCAGCTTACTAGCGGTTAGCTCCTACAATGAGCAGTTCTTC. Translating gives CASLLAVSSYNEQFF. Using reference TRBV7-2 and TRBJ2-1 for the parts outside the CDR3, the full variable domain is GAGVSQSPSNKVTEKGKDVELRCDPISGHTALYWYRQSLGQGLEFLIYFQGNSAPDKSGLPSDRFSAERTGGSVSTLTIQRTQQEDSAVYLCASLLAVSSYNEQFFGPGTRLTVL.

The V gene is TRBV4-3, the J gene TRBJ2-1; D is possibly TRBD1 (6 bases). Trimming pared 1 base from V and 2 bases from J, leaving 9 bases between. The CDR3 runs to 15 residues. Germline V CDR1 and CDR2: LGHNA, YSLEER. The CDR3 loop reads CASSQVQGPYNEQFF. The CDR3 region has the DNA TGCGCCAGCAGCCAAGTACAGGGCCCCTACAATGAGCAGTTCTTC.

This clonotype was observed at least ten times. A much bigger clone sits one base away, suggesting this may be a read error. The chain is built from TRBV29-1 and TRBJ2-1; 10 bases are a match to TRBD2. The trim removed 3 bases at V and 9 bases at J, leaving 8 bases unmatched. The CDR3 extends over 14 amino acids. Germline values: CDR1 SQVTM, CDR2 ANQGSEA. CDR3 sequence reads: CSVEGRAGGGEQFF. CDR3 DNA: TGCAGCGTTGAGGGACGAGCGGGAGGGGGTGAGCAGTTCTTC.

This clonotype was counted a single time. The rearrangement links TRBV29-1 to TRBJ2-1; the match to TRBD2 covers 7 bases. Germline CDR1 and CDR2: SQVTM and ANQGSEA. The V gene end was trimmed by 5 bases and the J gene end by 3 bases; junction bases not matched to a gene: 4. The CDR3 contains 13 residues. This CDR3 reads CSVPRGVYNEQFF. Written as DNA, the CDR3 is TGCAGCGTTCCCCGGGGGGTCTACAATGAGCAGTTCTTC.